This passage covers 11 T cell receptor beta chains from one sample sequenced in a study of cytomegalovirus exposure and HLA in healthy donors. The study ran its PCR with 60 Vbeta and 13 Jbeta primers. Some clones are missing from TCRdb's copy, which holds only in-frame ones; the method was immunoSEQ multiplex PCR. The sample table includes approximately 47,000 clones. The sample consisted of PBMCs. All receptors derive from a male donor in good health and CMV-seronegative.

The rearrangement joins TRBV19 to TRBJ1-2; 10 nucleotides match TRBD1. The V segment lost 3 bases and the J segment 8 bases; nucleotides outside the gene matches: 6. Germline V lookup: CDR1 LNHDA, CDR2 SQIVND (reference sequence). CDR3 length: 14 residues. The CDR3 sequence: CASSMGQGIWGYTF. CDR3 bases: TGTGCCAGTAGTATGGGACAGGGGATCTGGGGCTACACCTTC.

The CDR3 nucleotides are TGCGCCAGCAGCTATACAGGGGGCTCTTCTTTTCCGTACAATGAGCAGTTCTTC. This sequence encodes CASSYTGGSSFPYNEQFF. V is TRBV5-1 and J is TRBJ2-1; the match to TRBD1 covers 9 bases. The J segment lost 4 bases and the V segment lost 3 bases, leaving 14 bases of the junction unmatched. The CDR3 loop spans 18 amino acids. The germline V gene encodes CDR1 SGHRS and CDR2 YFSETQ.

The chain is built from TRBV4-3 and TRBJ2-5; TRBD1 matches at 9 bases. The germline V gene has CDR1 LGHNA and CDR2 YSLEER. Germline trimming cut 1 base from V and 5 bases from J; bases unmatched to any gene: 11. CDR3 length: 17 amino acids. The CDR3 DNA sequence: TGCGCCAGCAGCCAAGCTACCACAGGGGGCAACAGGGAGACCCAGTACTTC. This translates into CASSQATTGGNRETQYF.

This chain joins TRBV5-1 and TRBJ2-7; maybe TRBD1 (6 bases). V was trimmed by 4 bases and J by 3 bases, leaving 11 bases between them. The CDR3 is 13 amino acids. Germline values: CDR1 SGHRS, CDR2 YFSETQ. The CDR3 loop reads CASSNGQSYEQYF. In DNA, the CDR3 is TGCGCCAGCAGCAACGGACAGAGCTACGAGCAGTACTTC.

The gene calls are TRBV6-5 and TRBJ1-5; a possible D gene is TRBD1 (5 bases). Germline V gene sequence: CDR1 MNHEY, CDR2 SVGAGI. This CDR3 has 14 amino acids. With 5 bases removed from V and 6 bases from J, the gap between germline ends came to 14 bases. The CDR3 here is CASSPRVGGQPQHF. CDR3 DNA: TGTGCCAGCAGTCCCCGAGTGGGGGGTCAGCCCCAGCATTTT.

The chain is built from TRBV5-6 and TRBJ1-1; 8 nucleotides line up with TRBD1. CDR1 and CDR2 (germline): SGHDT, YYEEEE. The junction had 2 bases not matched to a gene; V was cut back by 4 bases and J by 6 bases. This CDR3 has 12 residues. This CDR3 is CASSPRGPEAFF. CDR3 bases: TGTGCCAGCAGCCCCAGGGGGCCTGAAGCTTTCTTT.

The chain is built from TRBV19 and TRBJ2-2; no reliable D call. This CDR3 is 13 amino acids long. V lost 3 bases and J 7 bases, leaving 9 bases between the germline ends. Germline lookup yields CDR1 LNHDA and CDR2 SQIVND (reference sequence). Here the CDR3 DNA reads TGTGCCAGTAGTATTCCCCCGGGCGGGGAGCTGTTTTTT. It codes for CASSIPPGGELFF.

The rearrangement uses TRBV4-1 and TRBJ2-3; 8 positions agree with TRBD2. The J segment lost 1 base and the V segment lost 7 bases, leaving 1 base of the junction unmatched. The CDR3 extends over 13 amino acids. CDR1 and CDR2 (germline): MGHRA, YSYEKL. CDR3 sequence reads: CASKTSGTDTQYF. CDR3 bases: TGCGCCAGCAAGACTAGCGGCACAGATACGCAGTATTTT.

The chain links TRBV6-6 to TRBJ2-5; a weak D match, TRBD1 (6 bases). The V and J ends lost 2 bases and 5 bases respectively, with 6 bases between them. The germline V gene encodes CDR1 MNHNY and CDR2 SVGAGI (reference sequence). The CDR3 covers 12 residues. The CDR3 DNA sequence: TGTGCCAGCAGTTACAGGGGGGAGACCCAGTACTTC. Its protein product is CASSYRGETQYF.

The chain carries TRBV5-1 and TRBJ1-6, with 8 bases fitting TRBD1. CDR1 SGHRS and CDR2 YFSETQ come from the germline V gene. The CDR3 is 18 amino acids. V dropped 4 bases and J dropped 8; count of bases not matched to a gene: 17. The chain's CDR3 is CASSRMGPDREVYSPLHF. CDR3 in DNA: TGCGCCAGCAGCCGGATGGGCCCGGACAGGGAAGTGTATTCACCCCTCCACTTT.

This chain uses TRBV2 with TRBJ2-7; weak D call: TRBD2 (5 bases). V lost 10 bases and J 1 base, leaving 11 bases between the germline ends. Germline CDR1 and CDR2: SNHLY and FYNNEI. The CDR3 runs 12 residues. The CDR3 loop is CANGLSSYEQYF. The CDR3 DNA sequence: TGTGCCAACGGACTTTCGTCCTACGAGCAGTACTTC.